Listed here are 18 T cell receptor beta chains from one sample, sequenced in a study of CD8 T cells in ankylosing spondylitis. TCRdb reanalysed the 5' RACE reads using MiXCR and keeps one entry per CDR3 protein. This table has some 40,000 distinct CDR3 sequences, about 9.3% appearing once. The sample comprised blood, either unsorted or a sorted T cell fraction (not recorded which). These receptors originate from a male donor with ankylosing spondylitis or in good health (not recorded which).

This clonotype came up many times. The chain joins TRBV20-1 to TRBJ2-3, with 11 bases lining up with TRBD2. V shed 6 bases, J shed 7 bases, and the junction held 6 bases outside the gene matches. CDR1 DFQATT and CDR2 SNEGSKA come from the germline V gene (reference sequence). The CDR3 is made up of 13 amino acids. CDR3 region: CSAMGLAVYTQYF. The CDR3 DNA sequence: TGCAGTGCAATGGGACTAGCGGTTTATACGCAGTATTTT.

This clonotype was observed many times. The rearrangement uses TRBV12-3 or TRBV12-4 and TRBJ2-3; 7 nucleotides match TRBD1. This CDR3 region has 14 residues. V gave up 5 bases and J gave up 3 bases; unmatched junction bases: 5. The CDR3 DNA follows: TGTGCCAGCAGTACGGGACAGCGGACAGATACGCAGTATTTT. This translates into CASSTGQRTDTQYF.

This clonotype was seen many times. CDR3 DNA sequence: TGCGCCAGCAGCGTAGCGACAAGCTTGAATGAGCAGTTCTTC. Translating it yields CASSVATSLNEQFF. This chain uses TRBV5-1 with TRBJ2-1; D possibly corresponds to TRBD2 (5 bases). The V end lost 4 bases, the J end lost 7 bases, and 15 bases lay between the germline ends. This CDR3 is built from 14 residues. Germline assignment: CDR1 SGHRS and CDR2 YFSETQ.

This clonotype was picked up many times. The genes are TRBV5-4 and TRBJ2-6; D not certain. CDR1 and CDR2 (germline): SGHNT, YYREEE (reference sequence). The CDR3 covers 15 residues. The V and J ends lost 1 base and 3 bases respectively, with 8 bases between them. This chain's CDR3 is CASSLLGGGANVLTF. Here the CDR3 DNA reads TGTGCCAGCAGCTTGTTGGGTGGTGGGGCCAACGTCCTGACTTTC.

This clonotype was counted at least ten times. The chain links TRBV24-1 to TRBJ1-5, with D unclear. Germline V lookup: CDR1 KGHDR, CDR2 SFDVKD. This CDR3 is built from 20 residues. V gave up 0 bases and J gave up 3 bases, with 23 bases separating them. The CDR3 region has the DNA TGTGCCACCAGTGATTTGTATAAAGGGTGGGCCAGACTCCCCAATCAGCCCCAGCATTTT. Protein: CATSDLYKGWARLPNQPQHF.

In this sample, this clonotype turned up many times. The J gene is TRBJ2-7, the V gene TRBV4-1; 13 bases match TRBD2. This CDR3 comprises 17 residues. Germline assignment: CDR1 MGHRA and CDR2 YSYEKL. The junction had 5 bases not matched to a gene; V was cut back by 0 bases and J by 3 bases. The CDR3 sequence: CASSQDTGTSGIYEQYF. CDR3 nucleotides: TGCGCCAGCAGCCAAGATACCGGGACTAGCGGGATCTACGAGCAGTACTTC.

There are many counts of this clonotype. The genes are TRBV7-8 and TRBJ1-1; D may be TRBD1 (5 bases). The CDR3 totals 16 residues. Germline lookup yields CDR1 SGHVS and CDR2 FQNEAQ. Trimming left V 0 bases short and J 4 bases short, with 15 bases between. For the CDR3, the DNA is TGTGCCAGCAGCTTAGCCGGCGGACAAATCGGCACTGAAGCTTTCTTT. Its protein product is CASSLAGGQIGTEAFF.

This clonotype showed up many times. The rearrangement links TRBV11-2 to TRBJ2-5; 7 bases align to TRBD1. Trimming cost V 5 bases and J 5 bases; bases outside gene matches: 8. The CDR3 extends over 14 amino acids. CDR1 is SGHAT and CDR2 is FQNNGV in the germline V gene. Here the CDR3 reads CASSPGTVGETQYF. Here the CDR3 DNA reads TGTGCCAGCAGCCCTGGGACAGTAGGGGAGACCCAGTACTTC.

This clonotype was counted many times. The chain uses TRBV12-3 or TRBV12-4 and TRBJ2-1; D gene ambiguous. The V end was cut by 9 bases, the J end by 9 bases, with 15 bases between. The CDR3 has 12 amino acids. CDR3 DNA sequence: TGTGCCAGTTTCGTTGTCTCGGGTGAGCAGTTCTTC. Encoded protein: CASFVVSGEQFF.

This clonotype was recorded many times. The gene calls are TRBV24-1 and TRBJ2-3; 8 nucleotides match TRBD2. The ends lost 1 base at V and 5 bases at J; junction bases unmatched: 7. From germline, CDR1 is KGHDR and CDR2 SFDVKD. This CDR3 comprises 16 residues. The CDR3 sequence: CATSDFPAGARDTQYF. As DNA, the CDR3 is TGTGCCACCAGTGATTTCCCAGCGGGAGCTAGAGATACGCAGTATTTT.

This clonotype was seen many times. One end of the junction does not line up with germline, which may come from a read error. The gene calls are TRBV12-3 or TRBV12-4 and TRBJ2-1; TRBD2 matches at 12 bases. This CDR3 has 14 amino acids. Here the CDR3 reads CASSLAGGDNEQFF. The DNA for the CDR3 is TGTGCCAGCAGTCTAGCGGGAGGGGACAATGAGCAGTTCTTC.

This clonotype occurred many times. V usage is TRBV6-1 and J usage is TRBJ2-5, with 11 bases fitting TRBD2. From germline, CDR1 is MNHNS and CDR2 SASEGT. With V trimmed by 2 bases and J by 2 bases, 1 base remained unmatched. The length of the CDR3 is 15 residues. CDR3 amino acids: CASSELAGGQETQYF. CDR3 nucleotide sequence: TGTGCCAGCAGTGAATTAGCGGGAGGGCAAGAGACCCAGTACTTC.

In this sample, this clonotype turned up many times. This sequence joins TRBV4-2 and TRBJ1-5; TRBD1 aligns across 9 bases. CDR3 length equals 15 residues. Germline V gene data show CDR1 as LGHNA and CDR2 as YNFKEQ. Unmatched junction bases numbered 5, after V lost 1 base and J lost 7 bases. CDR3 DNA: TGTGCCAGCAGCCAAGTAGGGGGACAGGGCCAGCCCCAGCATTTT. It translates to CASSQVGGQGQPQHF.

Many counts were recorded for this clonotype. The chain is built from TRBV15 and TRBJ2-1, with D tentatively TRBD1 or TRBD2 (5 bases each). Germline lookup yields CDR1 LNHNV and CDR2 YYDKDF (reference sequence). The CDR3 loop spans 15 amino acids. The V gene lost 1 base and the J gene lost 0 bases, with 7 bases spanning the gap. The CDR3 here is CATSRAGSSYNEQFF. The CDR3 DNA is TGTGCCACCAGCAGAGCAGGGAGCTCCTACAATGAGCAGTTCTTC.

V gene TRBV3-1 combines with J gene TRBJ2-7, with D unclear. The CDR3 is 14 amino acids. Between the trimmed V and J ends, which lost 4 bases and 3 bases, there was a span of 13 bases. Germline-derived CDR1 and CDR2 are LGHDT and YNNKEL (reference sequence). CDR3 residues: CASSPQPTGYEQYF. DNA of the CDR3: TGTGCCAGCAGCCCCCAGCCCACCGGCTACGAGCAGTACTTC.

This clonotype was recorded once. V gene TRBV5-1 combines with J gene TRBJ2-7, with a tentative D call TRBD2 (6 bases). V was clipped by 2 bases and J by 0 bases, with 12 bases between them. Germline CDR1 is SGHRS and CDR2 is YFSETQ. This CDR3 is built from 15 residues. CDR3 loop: CASSFGGTFSYEQYF. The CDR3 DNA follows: TGCGCCAGCAGCTTTGGCGGGACCTTCTCCTACGAGCAGTACTTC.

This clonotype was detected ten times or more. The CDR3 DNA sequence: TGTGCCAGCAGCCCCTCCGGGGCCAGCAATCAGCCCCAGCATTTT. Translating it yields CASSPSGASNQPQHF. The rearrangement uses TRBV9 and TRBJ1-5, with D possibly being TRBD1 (5 bases). The germline V and J ends were trimmed by 4 bases and 1 base, with 12 bases remaining between them. Per germline, CDR1 SGDLS and CDR2 YYNGEE. The CDR3 is 15 amino acids.

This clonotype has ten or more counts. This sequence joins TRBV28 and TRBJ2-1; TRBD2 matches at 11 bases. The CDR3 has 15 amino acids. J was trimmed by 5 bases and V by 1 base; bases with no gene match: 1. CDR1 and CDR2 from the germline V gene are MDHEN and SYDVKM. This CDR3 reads CASSLLAGGNNEQFF. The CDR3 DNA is TGTGCCAGCAGTTTATTAGCGGGAGGGAACAATGAGCAGTTCTTC.